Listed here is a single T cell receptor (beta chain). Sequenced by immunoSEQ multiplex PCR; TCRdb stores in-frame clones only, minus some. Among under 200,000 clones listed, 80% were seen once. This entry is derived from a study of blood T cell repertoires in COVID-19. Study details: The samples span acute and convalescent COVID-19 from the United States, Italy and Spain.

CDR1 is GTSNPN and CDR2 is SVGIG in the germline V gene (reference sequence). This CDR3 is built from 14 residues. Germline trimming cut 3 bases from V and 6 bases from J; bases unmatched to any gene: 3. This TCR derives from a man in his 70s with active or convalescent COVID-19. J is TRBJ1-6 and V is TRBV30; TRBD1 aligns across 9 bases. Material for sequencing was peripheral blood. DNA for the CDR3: TGTGCCTGGAGGTGGACAGGGGTTAATTCACCCCTCCACTTT. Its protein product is CAWRWTGVNSPLHF.